These 29 T cell receptor beta chains came from one sample sequenced in a study of blood T cell repertoires in COVID-19. The data were produced by immunoSEQ multiplex PCR, yet TCRdb's version contains in-frame clones alone and is incomplete. Here the sample spans around 100,000 clones, roughly 87% being singletons. The source material was peripheral blood. The origin of the receptors is a human donor in a cohort sampled during active COVID-19.

V and J are TRBV28 and TRBJ1-1; no clear D gene. The CDR3 contains 12 residues. CDR1 is MDHEN, CDR2 SYDVKM, per germline. Trimming shortened V by 6 bases and J by 1 base, and 6 bases separated the two germline ends. The CDR3 DNA follows: TGTGCCAGCAGCCAGGCGAACACTGAAGCTTTCTTT. Translation: CASSQANTEAFF.

CDR3 region: CASSLRTYRGAYEQYF. The CDR3 region has the DNA TGTGCCAGCAGTTTGAGAACCTACAGGGGAGCCTACGAGCAGTACTTC. The chain combines TRBV28 with TRBJ2-7; 7 bases match TRBD1. Germline V CDR1 and CDR2: MDHEN, SYDVKM. V was clipped by 3 bases and J by 2 bases; unmatched bases: 10. The CDR3 extends over 16 amino acids.

The chain employs TRBV19 and TRBJ1-5; 8 bases match TRBD1. This CDR3 contains 14 residues. Germline values: CDR1 LNHDA, CDR2 SQIVND (reference sequence). J gave up 7 bases and V 4 bases, and 6 bases lay outside the gene matches. In nucleotides, the CDR3 is TGTGCCAGTAGTAGAAGGGACAGGACGCAGCCCCAGCATTTT. This gives the protein CASSRRDRTQPQHF.

The gene calls are TRBV27 and TRBJ2-3, with D possibly being TRBD2 (6 bases). The CDR3 has 14 amino acids. V was shortened by 3 bases and J by 5 bases, with 12 bases between the two germline ends. In germline, CDR1 is MNHEY, CDR2 SMNVEV (reference sequence). The CDR3 loop reads CASSFGGTGDTQYF. In DNA, the CDR3 is TGTGCCAGCAGTTTCGGCGGGACGGGAGATACGCAGTATTTT.

The genes are TRBV21-1 and TRBJ2-7; the table's D call of TRBD1 was not tested on the DNA. TRBV21-1 is a pseudogene. The CDR3 is 16 residues long. This CDR3 reads CASSKSRGQGDYEQYF. CDR3 DNA sequence: TGTGCCAGCAGCAAATCGAGGGGGCAGGGGGACTACGAGCAGTACTTC.

The rearrangement links TRBV4-2 to TRBJ2-3, with 9 bases identical to TRBD2. V was clipped by 1 base and J by 1 base; unmatched bases: 3. Looked up from germline, CDR1 is LGHNA and CDR2 is YNFKEQ. The CDR3 totals 16 residues. The chain's CDR3 is CASSQVAGGGTDTQYF. CDR3 nucleotide sequence: TGTGCCAGCAGCCAAGTGGCGGGAGGGGGCACAGATACGCAGTATTTT.

The chain couples TRBV25-1 to TRBJ2-3, with TRBD2 as a possible D gene (5 bases). The V end lost 8 bases, the J end lost 2 bases, and 20 bases lay between the germline ends. This CDR3 contains 16 residues. Germline V lookup: CDR1 MGHDK, CDR2 SYGVNS. The CDR3 nucleotides are TGTGCCAGCCCACACTATTTAGCGAGGCACACAGATACGCAGTATTTT. Amino acids: CASPHYLARHTDTQYF.

For the CDR3, the DNA is TGCGCCAGCAGATCCTCAGGGAACTATGGCTACACCTTC. As protein: CASRSSGNYGYTF. This chain uses TRBV5-1 with TRBJ1-2; possible D gene TRBD1, 5 bases. Trimming stripped 5 bases from V and 2 bases from J, with 10 bases between. Germline-derived CDR1 and CDR2 are SGHRS and YFSETQ. The CDR3 loop spans 13 amino acids.

The gene calls are TRBV30 and TRBJ2-2, with D possibly matching TRBD1 (5 bases). The CDR3 length is 15 residues. V lost 4 bases and J lost 3, with 15 bases in between. CDR1 and CDR2 from the germline V gene are GTSNPN and SVGIG (reference sequence). Written as DNA, the CDR3 is TGTGCCTGGAACCAAGTGGGGCCTCACACCGGGGAGCTGTTTTTT. Its translation: CAWNQVGPHTGELFF. Using reference TRBV30 and TRBJ2-2 for the parts outside the CDR3, the full variable domain is SQTIHQWPATLVQPVGSPLSLECTVEGTSNPNLYWYRQAAGRGLQLLFYSVGIGQISSEVPQNLSASRPQDRQFILSSKKLLLSDSGFYLCAWNQVGPHTGELFFGEGSRLTVL.

The chain recombines TRBV28 with TRBJ2-7; TRBD2 matches 11 bases. This CDR3 spans 19 amino acids. CDR1 and CDR2 (germline): MDHEN, SYDVKM. V was pared by 2 bases and J by 0 bases, with 12 bases of the junction left unmatched. The CDR3 protein is CASSLKVTSGSDYSYEQYF. DNA for the CDR3: TGTGCCAGCAGTTTAAAGGTTACTAGCGGGAGCGATTACTCCTACGAGCAGTACTTC. The full variable domain, in which reference TRBV28 and TRBJ2-7 provide the parts outside the CDR3, is DVKVTQSSRYLVKRTGEKVFLECVQDMDHENMFWYRQDPGLGLRLIYFSYDVKMKEKGDIPEGYSVSREKKERFSLILESASTNQTSMYLCASSLKVTSGSDYSYEQYFGPGTRLTVT.

The chain links TRBV7-2 to TRBJ2-7, with TRBD1 matching over 7 bases. Germline-derived CDR1 and CDR2 are SGHTA and FQGNSA. V lost 6 bases and J lost 2; bases outside the gene matches: 10. The CDR3 totals 15 residues. The CDR3, as DNA: TGTGCCAGCAGAGGACAGAGACAGGGAGCCTACGAGCAGTACTTC. This sequence encodes CASRGQRQGAYEQYF.

The chain employs TRBV28 and TRBJ2-7; tentative D call: TRBD2 (6 bases). V was shortened by 3 bases and J by 1 base, with 7 bases between the two germline ends. The germline V gene encodes CDR1 MDHEN and CDR2 SYDVKM. This CDR3 is 13 amino acids long. This CDR3 is CASSLGGSYEQYF. DNA for the CDR3: TGTGCCAGCAGTTTGGGGGGTTCCTACGAGCAGTACTTC.

The chain combines TRBV13 with TRBJ2-1; 8 bases agree with TRBD2. CDR3 size: 15 residues. CDR1 is PRHDT and CDR2 is FYEKMQ in the germline V gene (reference sequence). The V gene end was trimmed by 5 bases and the J gene end by 1 base; junction bases not matched to a gene: 4. CDR3 sequence reads: CASSPGTRSYNEQFF. CDR3 nucleotide sequence: TGTGCCAGCAGCCCCGGGACTAGATCCTACAATGAGCAGTTCTTC.

J is TRBJ2-7 and V is TRBV6-1, with D possibly matching TRBD1 (6 bases). The CDR3 is made up of 12 amino acids. Germline CDR1 reads MNHNS; CDR2 reads SASEGT. The ends were cut back, 3 bases at V and 6 bases at J, with 9 bases in the middle. The CDR3 bases are TGTGCCAGCAGTGAGCAGGGGCCCGAGCAGTACTTC. Translation gives CASSEQGPEQYF.

V gene TRBV12-5 combines with J gene TRBJ2-3; D perhaps matches TRBD2 (6 bases). Trimming took off 3 bases at V and 2 bases at J, with 18 bases between the two ends. The CDR3 is 17 residues long. Germline-derived CDR1 and CDR2 are LGHNT and FRNRAP. Here the CDR3 reads CASGFFAGPQNTDTQYF. In nucleotides, the CDR3 is TGTGCTAGTGGTTTTTTTGCGGGACCACAGAACACAGATACGCAGTATTTT.

The chain joins TRBV10-3 to TRBJ2-2, with 7 nucleotides matching TRBD2. CDR1 is ENHRY and CDR2 is SYGVKD in the germline V gene. V lost 11 bases and J lost 7; bases outside the gene matches: 4. This CDR3 spans 11 amino acids. The CDR3 loop is CAGGGNGELFF. The DNA for the CDR3 is TGTGCCGGGGGGGGAAACGGGGAGCTGTTTTTT.

This rearrangement joins TRBV9 to TRBJ2-7; 7 bases are shared with TRBD1. V shed 0 bases and J 0 bases; nucleotides not matched to a gene: 0. The germline V gene has CDR1 SGDLS and CDR2 YYNGEE. This CDR3 has 14 amino acids. The CDR3 DNA sequence: TGTGCCAGCAGCGTAGACAGGGGCTCCTACGAGCAGTACTTC. Its protein is CASSVDRGSYEQYF. Full variable domain (remainder filled in from reference TRBV9 and TRBJ2-7): DSGVTQTPKHLITATGQRVTLRCSPRSGDLSVYWYQQSLDQGLQFLIQYYNGEERAKGNILERFSAQQFPDLHSELNLSSLELGDSALYFCASSVDRGSYEQYFGPGTRLTVT.

This clone was counted a few times. The chain recombines TRBV14 with TRBJ2-7; D may be TRBD2 (6 bases). The length of the CDR3 is 14 residues. Germline V lookup: CDR1 SGHDN, CDR2 FVKESK. With 1 base removed from V and 3 bases from J, the gap between germline ends came to 10 bases. The CDR3 spells CASSQAGVLYEQYF. The CDR3, as DNA: TGTGCCAGCAGCCAAGCGGGAGTGCTCTACGAGCAGTACTTC.

This clone was recorded a few times. The rearrangement uses TRBV10-1 and TRBJ1-5; 10 nucleotides align to TRBD1. CDR1 WNHNN and CDR2 SYGVQD come from the germline V gene (reference sequence). With 2 bases clipped from V and 7 bases from J, the junction kept 11 bases outside the gene matches. The CDR3 is 17 residues long. The CDR3 protein is CASSEDQTGGAWQPQHF. The CDR3 region has the DNA TGCGCCAGCAGTGAGGATCAGACAGGGGGCGCATGGCAGCCCCAGCATTTT.

This clone was seen once. V gene TRBV29-1 combines with J gene TRBJ2-7; perhaps TRBD1 as D (5 bases). V lost 7 bases to trimming and J lost 1 base, with 23 bases between them. CDR3 length equals 16 residues. Germline V lookup: CDR1 SQVTM, CDR2 ANQGSEA. The CDR3 spells CSAGTPRESRSYEQYF. In DNA, the CDR3 is TGCAGCGCAGGTACCCCCAGGGAATCTAGGTCCTACGAGCAGTACTTC.

The chain combines TRBV11-1 with TRBJ1-1, with a tentative D call TRBD1 (6 bases). This CDR3 has 13 residues. CDR1 is SGHAT and CDR2 is FQDESV in the germline V gene (reference sequence). Trimming left V 5 bases short and J 7 bases short, with 14 bases between. This CDR3 reads CASSQETGGEAFF. The CDR3 region has the DNA TGTGCCAGCAGCCAAGAGACAGGAGGTGAAGCTTTCTTT. Full variable domain (remainder filled in from reference TRBV11-1 and TRBJ1-1): EAEVAQSPRYKITEKSQAVAFWCDPISGHATLYWYRQILGQGPELLVQFQDESVVDDSQLPKDRFSAERLKGVDSTLKIQPAELGDSAMYLCASSQETGGEAFFGQGTRLTVV.

Only one count was recorded for this clone. This chain links TRBV18 with TRBJ2-3; 9 nucleotides match TRBD2. The V gene end was trimmed by 6 bases and the J gene end by 1 base; junction bases not matched to a gene: 5. CDR3 size: 15 residues. Germline CDR1 reads KGHSH; CDR2 reads LQKENI. The CDR3 DNA reads as TGTGCCAGCTCTGCTAGCGGGGACGGCACAGATACGCAGTATTTT. Protein sequence: CASSASGDGTDTQYF.

The genes are TRBV5-1 and TRBJ2-7; D remains ambiguous. In germline, CDR1 is SGHRS, CDR2 YFSETQ. V was trimmed by 5 bases and J by 5 bases, leaving 11 bases between them. The CDR3 contains 12 residues. As DNA, the CDR3 is TGCGCCAGCAGAGCCGGGTTCCACGAGCAGTACTTC. Encoded protein: CASRAGFHEQYF.

The chain couples TRBV27 to TRBJ2-7, with 8 bases identical to TRBD1. Trimming removed 5 bases from V and 3 bases from J; junction bases left unmatched: 12. Germline-derived CDR1 and CDR2 are MNHEY and SMNVEV (reference sequence). The CDR3 has 16 amino acids. CDR3 in DNA: TGTGCCAGCAGTCCATCGACAGGGGCCGTTAACTACGAGCAGTACTTC. Its translation: CASSPSTGAVNYEQYF.

The chain joins TRBV11-2 to TRBJ1-6; 8 positions agree with TRBD1. Germline loops: CDR1 SGHAT, CDR2 FQNNGV. Trimming cost V 6 bases and J 0 bases; bases outside gene matches: 4. The CDR3 runs 16 residues. CDR3 amino acids: CASSPTGGSYNSPLHF. The CDR3 coding sequence is TGTGCCAGCAGTCCAACAGGGGGCTCCTATAATTCACCCCTCCACTTT.

J is TRBJ2-7 and V is TRBV28, with 7 bases matching TRBD2. The CDR3 is 17 residues long. Germline CDR1 MDHEN, CDR2 SYDVKM. The V and J ends lost 3 bases and 3 bases, in that order; junction bases with no gene match: 14. The CDR3 sequence: CASSFLTFGGRGYEQYF. The DNA for the CDR3 is TGTGCCAGCAGTTTCCTCACCTTTGGCGGGAGAGGCTACGAGCAGTACTTC.

The genes are TRBV27 and TRBJ2-5, with D possibly being TRBD2 (5 bases). From germline, CDR1 is MNHEY and CDR2 SMNVEV (reference sequence). This CDR3 has 14 residues. V lost 2 bases, J lost 1 base, and 8 bases lay in between. The CDR3: CASSLLGLQETQYF. CDR3 bases: TGTGCCAGCAGTTTACTTGGACTCCAAGAGACCCAGTACTTC.

The chain carries TRBV9 and TRBJ1-1; D possibly corresponds to TRBD1 (5 bases). The CDR3 is 17 amino acids. Looked up from germline, CDR1 is SGDLS and CDR2 is YYNGEE. V was shortened by 0 bases and J by 2 bases, with 17 bases between the two germline ends. CDR3: CASSVDPAKGENTEAFF. The CDR3 coding sequence is TGTGCCAGCAGCGTAGACCCGGCCAAAGGGGAAAACACTGAAGCTTTCTTT. Looking up the rest from reference TRBV9 and TRBJ1-1 gives the full variable domain: DSGVTQTPKHLITATGQRVTLRCSPRSGDLSVYWYQQSLDQGLQFLIQYYNGEERAKGNILERFSAQQFPDLHSELNLSSLELGDSALYFCASSVDPAKGENTEAFFGQGTRLTVV.

The V and J genes are TRBV6-6 and TRBJ1-2, with TRBD1 matching 10 bases. Trimming took 2 bases from V and 5 from J; bases not matched to a gene: 5. The CDR3 is 15 residues long. Germline values: CDR1 MNHNY, CDR2 SVGAGI (reference sequence). CDR3 bases: TGTGCCAGCAGTTACGGACAGGGGGAGGGATATGGCTACACCTTC. Residues: CASSYGQGEGYGYTF.